One sample yielded the 8 T cell receptor beta chains listed below, sequenced in a study of blood T cells in healthy people across ages. Through a sample-barcoded 5' primer and a J-beta primer mix, a second PCR was run for roughly 7 to 11 cycles. Via MiXCR, TCRdb re-called the 5' RACE reads, giving one row per CDR3 protein. Of around 850,000 distinct CDR3 sequences in the sample, 36% were seen once. Material for sequencing was blood. The source of these receptors is a man aged 18 to 35 in good health.

Only a few counts were recorded for this clonotype. The rearrangement joins TRBV4-3 to TRBJ2-7; 11 nucleotides line up with TRBD2. V dropped 0 bases and J dropped 7; count of bases not matched to a gene: 14. The CDR3 spans 18 residues. CDR1 is LGHNA and CDR2 is YSLEER in the germline V gene. The CDR3 sequence is CASSQDPTSGGKNNEQYF. Written as DNA, the CDR3 is TGCGCCAGCAGCCAAGACCCCACTAGCGGGGGAAAAAACAATGAGCAGTACTTC.

V is TRBV20-1 and J is TRBJ2-4, with 7 positions matching TRBD1. With 7 bases clipped from V and 1 base from J, the junction kept 19 bases outside the gene matches. CDR1 is DFQATT and CDR2 is SNEGSKA in the germline V gene (reference sequence). There are 18 residues in the CDR3. CDR3 region: CSVGSPGQRALAKNIQYF. CDR3 sequence (DNA): TGCAGTGTGGGGAGCCCGGGACAGAGAGCTCTTGCCAAAAACATTCAGTACTTC.

This chain uses TRBV12-3 or TRBV12-4 with TRBJ2-1; a weak D match, TRBD1 (6 bases). Trimming removed 5 bases at V and 12 bases at J, with 14 bases between. This CDR3 is 12 amino acids long. The DNA for the CDR3 is TGTGCCAGCAGTGGACTGGGACACGGGCAGTTCTTC. Amino acid sequence: CASSGLGHGQFF.

This clonotype appeared many times. The rearrangement links TRBV5-5 to TRBJ2-7; TRBD1 is a possible D gene (6 bases). The CDR3 loop spans 16 amino acids. Between the trimmed V and J ends, which lost 4 bases and 3 bases, there was a span of 20 bases. Germline lookup yields CDR1 SGHKS and CDR2 YYEKEE (reference sequence). The CDR3 region has the DNA TGTGCCAGCAGCCGTGGTGGGTGGGACATTAGCTACGAGCAGTACTTC. Its translation is CASSRGGWDISYEQYF. The variable domain in full, with the rest retrieved from reference TRBV5-5 and TRBJ2-7, is DAGVTQSPTHLIKTRGQQVTLRCSPISGHKSVSWYQQVLGQGPQFIFQYYEKEERGRGNFPDRFSARQFPNYSSELNVNALLLGDSALYLCASSRGGWDISYEQYFGPGTRLTVT.

This clonotype was detected only a few times. The V call is TRBV7-2, the J call TRBJ2-1; TRBD2 matches at 12 bases. Germline V gives CDR1 SGHTA, CDR2 FQGNSA. Germline trimming cut 1 base from V and 4 bases from J; bases unmatched to any gene: 5. The CDR3 loop spans 17 amino acids. In nucleotides, the CDR3 is TGTGCCAGCAGCTTAGTAAGGCTAGCGGGGGGGTACAATGAGCAGTTCTTC. As protein: CASSLVRLAGGYNEQFF. Drawing the rest from reference TRBV7-2 and TRBJ2-1, the complete variable domain is GAGVSQSPSNKVTEKGKDVELRCDPISGHTALYWYRQSLGQGLEFLIYFQGNSAPDKSGLPSDRFSAERTGGSVSTLTIQRTQQEDSAVYLCASSLVRLAGGYNEQFFGPGTRLTVL.

In this sample, this clonotype turned up a few times. The chain has TRBV7-9 and TRBJ1-1; 11 bases are a match to TRBD1. The V segment lost 4 bases and the J segment 6 bases; nucleotides outside the gene matches: 7. Germline lookup yields CDR1 SEHNR and CDR2 FQNEAQ (reference sequence). CDR3 length equals 15 residues. CDR3 protein: CASSYRDRGVPEAFF. As DNA, the CDR3 is TGTGCCAGCAGCTACCGGGACAGGGGGGTCCCTGAAGCTTTCTTT.

This clonotype appeared a few times. This chain's CDR3 is CASSVDGAGGITEAFF. In nucleotides, the CDR3 is TGTGCCAGCAGCGTAGATGGCGCAGGTGGGATTACTGAAGCTTTCTTT. The chain carries TRBV9 and TRBJ1-1, with D hard to call. This CDR3 has 16 residues. CDR1 and CDR2 from the germline V gene are SGDLS and YYNGEE. The V end lost 0 bases, the J end lost 5 bases, and 17 bases lay between the germline ends. Supplemented by reference TRBV9 and TRBJ1-1, the full variable domain reads DSGVTQTPKHLITATGQRVTLRCSPRSGDLSVYWYQQSLDQGLQFLIQYYNGEERAKGNILERFSAQQFPDLHSELNLSSLELGDSALYFCASSVDGAGGITEAFFGQGTRLTVV.

Points on this clonotype: The junction shows a germline mismatch at one end, possibly a read error. The chain combines TRBV12-3 or TRBV12-4 with TRBJ2-4; the match to TRBD1 covers 8 bases. This CDR3 has 14 amino acids. Here the CDR3 reads CVSSLDDRGYIQYF. CDR3 in DNA: TGTGTCAGCAGTTTAGACGACAGGGGATACATTCAGTACTTC.